The present T cell receptor (beta chain) was sequenced within a study of cytomegalovirus exposure and HLA in healthy donors. Across the whole study: A previous analysis identified more than 100 million unique TCR beta sequences derived from about 180 million T cells.

On this clone: What it binds is unknown.

This CDR3 spans 14 amino acids. Deletions cut 6 bases from V and 3 bases from J, with 14 bases between. A multiplex PCR was run with 60 Vbeta primers and 13 Jbeta primers. TCRdb keeps only in-frame clones here, not all; method: immunoSEQ multiplex PCR. The sample yields approximately 150,000 clones, 60% to 80% seen once. Regarding the study as a whole: For TCR beta chains, V- and J-gene trimming was later linked to a missense DCLRE1C variant. Presence/absence analysis assumed near-uniform sequencing depth across donors.

Healthy bone marrow donors formed the donor group. The sequenced sample consisted of PBMCs. The receptor comes from a man aged 35-49 years in good health and CMV-seropositive. The chain combines TRBV23-1 with TRBJ2-5; the D gene is possibly TRBD2 (7 bases). TRBV23-1 is designated an ORF whose function remains uncertain. The DNA for the CDR3 is TGCGCCAGCAGCCTAGGGGGGGGAAAAGAGACCCAGTACTTC. It yields the protein CASSLGGGKETQYF.